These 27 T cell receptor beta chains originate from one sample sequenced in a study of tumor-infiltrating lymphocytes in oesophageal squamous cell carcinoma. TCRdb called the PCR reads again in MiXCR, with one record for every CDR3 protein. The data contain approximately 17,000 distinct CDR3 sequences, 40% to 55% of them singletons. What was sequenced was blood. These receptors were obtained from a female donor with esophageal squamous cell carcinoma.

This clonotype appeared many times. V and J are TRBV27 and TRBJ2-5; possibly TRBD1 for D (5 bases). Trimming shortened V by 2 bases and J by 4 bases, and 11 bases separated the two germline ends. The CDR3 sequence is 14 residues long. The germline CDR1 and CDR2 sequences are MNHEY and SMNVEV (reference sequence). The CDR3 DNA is TGTGCCAGCAGTTTACCCCAGGGCAGAGAGACCCAGTACTTC. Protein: CASSLPQGRETQYF.

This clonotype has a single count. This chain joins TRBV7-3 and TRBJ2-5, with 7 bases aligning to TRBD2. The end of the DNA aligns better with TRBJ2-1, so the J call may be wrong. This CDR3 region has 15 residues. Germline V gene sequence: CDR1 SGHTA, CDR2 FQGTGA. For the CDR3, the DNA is TGTGCCAGCAGCCCACAGCGGGACCCCGGCGATGAGCAGTTCTTC. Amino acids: CASSPQRDPGDEQFF.

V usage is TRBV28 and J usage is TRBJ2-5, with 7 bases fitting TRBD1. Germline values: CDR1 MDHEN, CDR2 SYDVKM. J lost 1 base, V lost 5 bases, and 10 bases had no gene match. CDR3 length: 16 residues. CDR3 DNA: TGTGCCAGCAGTCCTACCTCGGACAGGTCCCAAGAGACCCAGTACTTC. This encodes CASSPTSDRSQETQYF.

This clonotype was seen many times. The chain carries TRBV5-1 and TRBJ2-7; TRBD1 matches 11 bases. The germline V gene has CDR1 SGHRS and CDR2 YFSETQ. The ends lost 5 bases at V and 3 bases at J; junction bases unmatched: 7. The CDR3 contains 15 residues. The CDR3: CASSSGTGGNYEQYF. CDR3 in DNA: TGCGCCAGCAGTTCCGGGACAGGGGGGAACTACGAGCAGTACTTC.

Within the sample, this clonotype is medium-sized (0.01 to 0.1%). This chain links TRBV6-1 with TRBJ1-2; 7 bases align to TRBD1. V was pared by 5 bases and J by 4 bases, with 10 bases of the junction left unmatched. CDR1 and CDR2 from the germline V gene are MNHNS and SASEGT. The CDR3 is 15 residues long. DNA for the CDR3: TGTGCCAGCAGTCCGGACAGGACCTCGGGCTATGGCTACACCTTC. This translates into CASSPDRTSGYGYTF.

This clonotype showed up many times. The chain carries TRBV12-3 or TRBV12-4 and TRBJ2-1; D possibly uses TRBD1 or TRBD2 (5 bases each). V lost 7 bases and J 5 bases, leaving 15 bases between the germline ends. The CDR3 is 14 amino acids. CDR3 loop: CASNIGRGDNEQFF. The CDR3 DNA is TGTGCCAGCAATATAGGACGAGGGGACAATGAGCAGTTCTTC.

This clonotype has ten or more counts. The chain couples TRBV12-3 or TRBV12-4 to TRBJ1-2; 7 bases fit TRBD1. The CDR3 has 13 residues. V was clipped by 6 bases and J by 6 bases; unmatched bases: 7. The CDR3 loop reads CASSLQGIDGYTF. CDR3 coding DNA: TGTGCCAGCAGCCTACAGGGGATCGATGGCTACACCTTC.

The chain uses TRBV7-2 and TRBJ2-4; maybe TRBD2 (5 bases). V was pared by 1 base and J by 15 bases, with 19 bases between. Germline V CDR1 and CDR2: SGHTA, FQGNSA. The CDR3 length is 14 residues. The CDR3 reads CASSLGHYTGELYF. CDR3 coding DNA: TGTGCCAGCAGCTTAGGACACTACACCGGGGAGCTGTACTTC.

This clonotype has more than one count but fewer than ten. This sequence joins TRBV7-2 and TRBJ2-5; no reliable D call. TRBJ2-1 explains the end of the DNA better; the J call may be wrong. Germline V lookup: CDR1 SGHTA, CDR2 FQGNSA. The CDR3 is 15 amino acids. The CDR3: CASSQRLYAGNEQFF. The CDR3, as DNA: TGTGCCAGCAGCCAACGTTTATACGCCGGGAATGAGCAGTTCTTC.

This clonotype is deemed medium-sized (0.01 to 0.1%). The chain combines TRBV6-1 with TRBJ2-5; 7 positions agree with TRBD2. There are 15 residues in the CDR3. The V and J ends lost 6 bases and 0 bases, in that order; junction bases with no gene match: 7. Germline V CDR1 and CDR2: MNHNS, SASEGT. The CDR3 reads CASRGREDYQETQYF. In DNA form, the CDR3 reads TGTGCCAGCAGAGGGAGGGAGGACTACCAAGAGACCCAGTACTTC.

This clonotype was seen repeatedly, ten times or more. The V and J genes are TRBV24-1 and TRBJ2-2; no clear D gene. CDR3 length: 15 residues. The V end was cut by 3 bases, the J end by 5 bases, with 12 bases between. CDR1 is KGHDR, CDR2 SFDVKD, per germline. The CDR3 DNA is TGTGCCACCAGTGATCCGCAATTCCCGACCGGGGAGCTGTTTTTT. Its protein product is CATSDPQFPTGELFF.

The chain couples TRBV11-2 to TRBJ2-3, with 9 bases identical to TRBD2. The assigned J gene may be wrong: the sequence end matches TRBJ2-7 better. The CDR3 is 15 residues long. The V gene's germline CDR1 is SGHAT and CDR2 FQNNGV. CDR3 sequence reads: CASSLGGRAADTQYF. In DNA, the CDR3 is TGTGCCAGCAGCTTGGGCGGGAGGGCCGCTGATACGCAGTACTTC.

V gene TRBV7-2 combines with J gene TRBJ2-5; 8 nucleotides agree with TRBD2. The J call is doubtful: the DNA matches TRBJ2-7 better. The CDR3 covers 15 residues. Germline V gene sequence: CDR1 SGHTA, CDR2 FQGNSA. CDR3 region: CASSGGGTRVHEQYF. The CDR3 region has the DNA TGTGCCAGCAGCGGAGGTGGGACTAGAGTCCACGAGCAGTACTTC.

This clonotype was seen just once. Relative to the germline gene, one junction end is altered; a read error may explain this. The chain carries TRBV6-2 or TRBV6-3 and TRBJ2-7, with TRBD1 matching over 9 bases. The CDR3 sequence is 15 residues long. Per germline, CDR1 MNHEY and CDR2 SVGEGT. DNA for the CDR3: TGTGCCAGCAGCCCCCGGACAGGGGTTGGTTCACCCCTCCACTTC. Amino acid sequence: CASSPRTGVGSPLHF.

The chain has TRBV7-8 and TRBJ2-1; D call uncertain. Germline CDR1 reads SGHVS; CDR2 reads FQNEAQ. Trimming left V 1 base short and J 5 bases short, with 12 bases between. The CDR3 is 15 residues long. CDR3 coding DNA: TGTGCCAGCAGCTTAGTCGGGCAGGTCAACAATGAGCAGTTCTTC. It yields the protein CASSLVGQVNNEQFF.

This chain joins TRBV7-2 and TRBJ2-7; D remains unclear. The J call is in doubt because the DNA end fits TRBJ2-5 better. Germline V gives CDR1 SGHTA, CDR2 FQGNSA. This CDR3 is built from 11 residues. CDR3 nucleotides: TGTGCCAGCAGCTTATCCGAGACCCAGTACTTC. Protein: CASSLSETQYF.

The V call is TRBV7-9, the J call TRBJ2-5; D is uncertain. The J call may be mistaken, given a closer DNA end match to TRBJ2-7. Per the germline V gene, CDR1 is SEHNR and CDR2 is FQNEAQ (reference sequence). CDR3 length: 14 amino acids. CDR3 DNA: TGTGCCAGCAGCTTAGGGTACGGACGCGGCGAGCAGTACTTC. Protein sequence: CASSLGYGRGEQYF.

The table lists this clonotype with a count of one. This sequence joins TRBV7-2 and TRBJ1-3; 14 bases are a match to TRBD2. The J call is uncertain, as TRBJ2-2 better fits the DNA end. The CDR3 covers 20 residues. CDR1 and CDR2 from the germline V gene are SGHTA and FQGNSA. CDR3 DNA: TGTGCCAGCAGTCGATCGGGACTAGCGGGAGACTGGTTGAACACCGGGGAGCTGTTTTTT. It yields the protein CASSRSGLAGDWLNTGELFF.

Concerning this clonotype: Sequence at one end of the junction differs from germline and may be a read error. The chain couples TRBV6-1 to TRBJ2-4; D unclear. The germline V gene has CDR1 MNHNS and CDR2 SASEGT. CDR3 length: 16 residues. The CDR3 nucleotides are TGTGCCAGCACTGAATCCTGGGTGCTAATGAACACTGAAGCTTTCTTC. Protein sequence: CASTESWVLMNTEAFF.

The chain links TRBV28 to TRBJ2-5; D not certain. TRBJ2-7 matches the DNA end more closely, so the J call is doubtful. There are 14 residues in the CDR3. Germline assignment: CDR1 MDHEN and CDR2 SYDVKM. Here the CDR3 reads CASSLGTFAYEQYF. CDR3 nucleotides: TGTGCCAGCAGTTTAGGTACGTTTGCCTACGAGCAGTACTTC.

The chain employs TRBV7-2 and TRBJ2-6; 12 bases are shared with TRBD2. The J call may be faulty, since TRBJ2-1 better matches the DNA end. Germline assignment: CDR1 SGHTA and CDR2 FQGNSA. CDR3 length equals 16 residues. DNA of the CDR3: TGTGCCAGCAGCTTAGTGACTAGCGGGAGATTCGCTGAGCAGTTCTTC. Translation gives CASSLVTSGRFAEQFF.

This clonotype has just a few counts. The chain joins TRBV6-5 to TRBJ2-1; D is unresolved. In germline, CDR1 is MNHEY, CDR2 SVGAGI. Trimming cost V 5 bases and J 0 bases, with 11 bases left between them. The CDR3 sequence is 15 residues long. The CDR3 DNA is TGTGCCAGCAGTGATTGGGGTGGCTCCTACAATGAGCAGTTCTTC. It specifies CASSDWGGSYNEQFF.

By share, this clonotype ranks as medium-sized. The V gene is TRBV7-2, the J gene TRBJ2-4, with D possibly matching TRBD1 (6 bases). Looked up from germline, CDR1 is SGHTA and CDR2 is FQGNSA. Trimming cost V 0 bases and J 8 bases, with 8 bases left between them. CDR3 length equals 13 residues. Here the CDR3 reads CASSLAGTHIQYF. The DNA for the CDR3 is TGTGCCAGCAGCTTAGCTGGGACACACATTCAGTACTTC.

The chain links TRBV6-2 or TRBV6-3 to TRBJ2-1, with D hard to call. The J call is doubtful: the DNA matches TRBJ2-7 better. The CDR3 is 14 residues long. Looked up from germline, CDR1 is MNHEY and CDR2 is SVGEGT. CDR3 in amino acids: CASSEQENSYEQYF. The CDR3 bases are TGTGCCAGCAGTGAGCAGGAAAACTCCTACGAGCAGTACTTC.

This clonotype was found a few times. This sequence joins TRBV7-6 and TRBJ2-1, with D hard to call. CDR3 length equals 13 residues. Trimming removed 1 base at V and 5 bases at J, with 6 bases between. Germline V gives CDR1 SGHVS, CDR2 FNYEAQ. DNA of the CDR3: TGTGCCAGCAGCTTAGACATAAACAATGAGCAGTTCTTC. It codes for CASSLDINNEQFF.

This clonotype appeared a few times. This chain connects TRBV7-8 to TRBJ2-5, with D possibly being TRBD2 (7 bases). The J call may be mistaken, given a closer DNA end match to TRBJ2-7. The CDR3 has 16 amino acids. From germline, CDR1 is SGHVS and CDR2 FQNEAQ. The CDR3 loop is CASSLGGGGYDYEQYF. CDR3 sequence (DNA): TGTGCCAGCAGCTTAGGGGGGGGCGGATACGACTACGAGCAGTACTTC.

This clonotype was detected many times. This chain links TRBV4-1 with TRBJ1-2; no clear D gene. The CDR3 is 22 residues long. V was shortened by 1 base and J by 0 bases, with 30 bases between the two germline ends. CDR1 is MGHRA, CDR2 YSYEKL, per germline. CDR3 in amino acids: CASSQGDRGTANPKTSNYGYTF. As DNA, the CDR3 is TGCGCCAGCAGCCAAGGGGATCGGGGAACCGCAAACCCAAAGACGTCTAACTATGGCTACACCTTC.